A single count supports the clone carrying this T cell receptor (beta chain). Its antigen is still unknown. This specimen belongs to a study of blood T cells in healthy people across ages. Whole-study results and caveats: Donor CMV infection status was unknown, possibly confounding age-related changes in expanded clonotypes.

Together with a sample-barcoded 5' primer, a J-beta primer mix was included in a second PCR lasting about 6 to 11 cycles. TCRdb re-analysed the 5' RACE reads in MiXCR, keeping a single row per CDR3 protein. The table lists approximately 2,000,000 distinct CDR3 sequences, about two fifths of them singletons, with under 25% in the top ten. V was cut by 5 bases and J by 7 bases, with 17 bases left in between. The CDR3 contains 14 residues. Germline CDR1 and CDR2: SGHTA and FQGNSA. This receptor was obtained from a human donor in good health. The sequencing input was blood. This rearrangement joins TRBV7-2 to TRBJ1-1; perhaps TRBD1 as D (5 bases). The CDR3 region has the DNA TGTGCCAGCAGCCCAGAGGTGGGGGAAGATGAAGCTTTCTTT. It specifies CASSPEVGEDEAFF.